One and the same sample provided the 8 T cell receptor beta chains below, sequenced in a study of cytomegalovirus exposure and HLA in healthy donors (dated 2017 in TCRdb). Library method: the immunoSEQ multiplex PCR assay. The multiplex PCR relied on a mix of 60 forward primers for TCR Vbeta segments and 13 reverse primers for TCR Jbeta segments. Not all clones reach the TCRdb copy of this immuneACCESS table, which keeps in-frame sequences only. Checked studies attribute under half of the gap to unresolved V genes and leave the rest unexplained. This sample is represented by more than 150,000 clones; roughly 84% of them were singletons. The ten largest make up more than 0.95% of the sample. Sequenced: PBMCs. These receptors were collected from a girl aged 2 to 10 in good health and CMV-seropositive.

J is TRBJ2-5 and V is TRBV28; the match to TRBD2 covers 12 bases. There are 18 residues in the CDR3. With 3 bases clipped from V and 1 base from J, the junction kept 9 bases outside the gene matches. The germline CDR1 and CDR2 sequences are MDHEN and SYDVKM. CDR3 protein: CASSFRLAGVRSQETQYF. CDR3 bases: TGTGCCAGCAGTTTCAGACTAGCGGGAGTACGGTCCCAAGAGACCCAGTACTTC.

The chain carries TRBV5-4 and TRBJ2-3; possible D gene TRBD2, 5 bases. Per the germline V gene, CDR1 is SGHNT and CDR2 is YYREEE (reference sequence). V lost 4 bases and J 0 bases, leaving 12 bases between the germline ends. The CDR3 has 15 amino acids. CDR3 amino acids: CASSLPGGSTDTQYF. CDR3 nucleotides: TGTGCCAGCAGCCTCCCCGGAGGTAGCACAGATACGCAGTATTTT.

The chain carries TRBV12-5 and TRBJ2-1, with 9 positions matching TRBD2. The junction had 7 bases not matched to a gene; V was cut back by 8 bases and J by 8 bases. Per the germline V gene, CDR1 is LGHNT and CDR2 is FRNRAP. The CDR3 contains 13 residues. In DNA, the CDR3 is TGTGCTAGTATTAGCGGGAGATTAGATGAGCAGTTCTTC. This codes for CASISGRLDEQFF.

The rearrangement links TRBV14 to TRBJ2-1; 7 bases fit TRBD1. With V trimmed by 5 bases and J by 4 bases, 23 bases remained unmatched. Per the germline V gene, CDR1 is SGHDN and CDR2 is FVKESK. The CDR3 contains 20 residues. CDR3 amino acids: CASSVTGWASTPNFYNEQFF. The CDR3 DNA is TGTGCCAGCAGCGTGACAGGGTGGGCGTCGACCCCCAACTTTTACAATGAGCAGTTCTTC.

The J gene is TRBJ2-7, the V gene TRBV27; TRBD2 matches 10 bases. CDR1 and CDR2 (germline): MNHEY, SMNVEV (reference sequence). The CDR3 is 15 residues long. Germline trimming cut 6 bases from V and 0 bases from J; bases unmatched to any gene: 5. This chain's CDR3 is CASSSTSGVSYEQYF. The CDR3 DNA reads as TGTGCCAGCAGCAGTACTAGCGGGGTCTCCTACGAGCAGTACTTC.

The chain couples TRBV30 to TRBJ1-1; D gene unclear. The CDR3 consists of 15 residues. Deletions cut 1 base from V and 5 bases from J, with 17 bases between. Per germline, CDR1 GTSNPN and CDR2 SVGIG (reference sequence). DNA for the CDR3: TGTGCCTGGAGTGATTACAGTTCCGTATTTACTGAAGCTTTCTTT. Encoded protein: CAWSDYSSVFTEAFF. Full variable domain (missing parts from reference TRBV30 and TRBJ1-1): SQTIHQWPATLVQPVGSPLSLECTVEGTSNPNLYWYRQAAGRGLQLLFYSVGIGQISSEVPQNLSASRPQDRQFILSSKKLLLSDSGFYLCAWSDYSSVFTEAFFGQGTRLTVV.

The chain employs TRBV7-8 and TRBJ1-1; D possibly corresponds to TRBD1 (6 bases). This CDR3 has 16 residues. Germline loops: CDR1 SGHVS, CDR2 FQNEAQ. Trimming removed 3 bases from V and 0 bases from J, with 14 bases in between. CDR3 DNA sequence: TGTGCCAGCAGCTTTCCCCCTCGGACAGTGAACACTGAAGCTTTCTTT. Its translation: CASSFPPRTVNTEAFF. The whole variable domain, filled in from reference TRBV7-8 and TRBJ1-1, reads GAGVSQSPRYKVAKRGQDVALRCDPISGHVSLFWYQQALGQGPEFLTYFQNEAQLDKSGLPSDRFFAERPEGSVSTLKIQRTQQEDSAVYLCASSFPPRTVNTEAFFGQGTRLTVV.

The chain links TRBV10-3 to TRBJ2-7; TRBD2 matches at 14 bases. Germline CDR1 is ENHRY and CDR2 is SYGVKD. The CDR3 covers 17 residues. The V gene end was trimmed by 4 bases and the J gene end by 1 base; junction bases not matched to a gene: 6. CDR3 protein: CAISGTSGGPDSYEQYF. The CDR3 nucleotides are TGTGCCATCAGTGGGACTAGCGGGGGGCCTGATTCCTACGAGCAGTACTTC.